This TCR beta chain emerged from a study of T cells in narcolepsy. The wider study: Enrolled donors included narcolepsy type 1 or type 2 patients and healthy controls.

This clone is a singleton in its sample. The CDR3 loop spans 13 amino acids. CDR1 and CDR2 from the germline V gene are SQVTM and ANQGSEA. V lost 5 bases, J lost 7 bases, and 15 bases lay in between. Sequenced by immunoSEQ multiplex PCR; TCRdb stores in-frame clones only, minus some. The sample lists approximately 26,000 clones, more than 65% occurring once. The chain combines TRBV29-1 with TRBJ1-5, with TRBD1 as a possible D gene (5 bases). This receptor was identified in a human donor in good health. Material: memory (CD45RA-) CD4+ T cells from blood. The CDR3 nucleotides are TGCAGCGTTCTTGGGCAAACAGGACAGCCCCAGCATTTT. Its protein product is CSVLGQTGQPQHF.